The next 10 T cell receptor beta chains were all read from a single sample in a study of OX40 agonist ivuxolimab in advanced cancers. The protocol was immunoSEQ multiplex PCR, while the TCRdb copy is restricted to in-frame clones and leaves out a portion. The sample includes 90,000 to 100,000 clones, nearly 90% seen only once; the top ten take around 0.15%. Here the sequenced sample was CD4+ or CD8+ T cells sorted from blood, taken in a trial of the OX40 agonist ivuxolimab. All receptors come from an adult with an advanced solid tumor such as melanoma, head and neck, liver or kidney cancer.

The chain combines TRBV11-3 with TRBJ2-7; maybe TRBD2 (6 bases). CDR3 size: 14 residues. The V gene's germline CDR1 is SGHNT and CDR2 YENEEA. The germline V and J ends were trimmed by 1 base and 2 bases, with 9 bases remaining between them. The chain's CDR3 is CASSLGGTPYEQYF. Here the CDR3 DNA reads TGTGCCAGCAGCTTAGGCGGGACCCCCTACGAGCAGTACTTC.

The chain uses TRBV11-3 and TRBJ2-3, with TRBD1 matching 12 bases. Germline CDR1 reads SGHNT; CDR2 reads YENEEA. This CDR3 region has 15 residues. Losses at the gene ends were 5 bases for V and 8 bases for J; bases not matched to a gene: 8. The CDR3 sequence: CASSPGTGGSVTQYF. DNA of the CDR3: TGTGCCAGCAGCCCTGGGACAGGGGGCTCTGTTACGCAGTATTTT.

The V and J genes are TRBV5-4 and TRBJ2-1; D is undetermined. Germline V gene sequence: CDR1 SGHNT, CDR2 YYREEE (reference sequence). The CDR3 consists of 12 residues. The V end lost 0 bases, the J end lost 9 bases, and 7 bases lay between the germline ends. The CDR3 region is CASSLVHSEQFF. DNA of the CDR3: TGTGCCAGCAGCTTGGTGCACTCTGAGCAGTTCTTC.

The chain employs TRBV7-9 and TRBJ1-2; 8 bases are a match to TRBD1. The CDR3 has 15 residues. Trimming at V came to 5 bases and at J to 7 bases, leaving 12 bases not matched to a gene. Germline CDR1 is SEHNR and CDR2 is FQNEAQ (reference sequence). CDR3 sequence reads: CASSVYSGQASGYTF. The CDR3 bases are TGTGCCAGCAGCGTCTATTCGGGACAGGCAAGTGGCTACACCTTC.

The rearrangement joins TRBV27 to TRBJ2-7; 10 nucleotides match TRBD1. The CDR3 has 16 residues. V was clipped by 4 bases and J by 7 bases; unmatched bases: 13. Germline CDR1 MNHEY, CDR2 SMNVEV (reference sequence). The CDR3 DNA reads TGTGCCAGCAGTTCCGGCCGGGACAGGGGAGGTTGGGAGCAGTACTTC. Its translation: CASSSGRDRGGWEQYF.

The rearrangement links TRBV19 to TRBJ2-7, with 7 bases identical to TRBD2. V lost 5 bases, J lost 3 bases, and 7 bases stayed unmatched. Germline CDR1 is LNHDA and CDR2 is SQIVND (reference sequence). This CDR3 contains 14 residues. The CDR3 reads CASSLTAGRYEQYF. DNA of the CDR3: TGTGCCAGTAGTCTCACAGCGGGACGCTACGAGCAGTACTTC.

This chain uses TRBV2 with TRBJ2-7, with 10 nucleotides matching TRBD1. The CDR3 has 13 residues. V gave up 6 bases and J gave up 3 bases; unmatched junction bases: 2. The germline V gene encodes CDR1 SNHLY and CDR2 FYNNEI. The CDR3 loop is CASRGTGVYEQYF. In DNA form, the CDR3 reads TGTGCCAGCAGAGGGACAGGGGTCTACGAGCAGTACTTC.

CDR3 in DNA: TGCAGCGTGGCTGGGACAGGGGGCAACTACGAGCAGTACTTC. Translated, it gives CSVAGTGGNYEQYF. The V gene is TRBV29-1, the J gene TRBJ2-7, with TRBD1 matching 12 bases. This CDR3 comprises 14 residues. The germline V gene encodes CDR1 SQVTM and CDR2 ANQGSEA. Unmatched junction bases numbered 6, after V lost 6 bases and J lost 3 bases.

The chain recombines TRBV7-8 with TRBJ1-1; a possible D gene is TRBD1 (5 bases). Between the trimmed V and J ends, which lost 6 bases and 0 bases, there was a span of 14 bases. Per the germline V gene, CDR1 is SGHVS and CDR2 is FQNEAQ. The CDR3 covers 15 residues. The CDR3 region is CASRPTKGMNTEAFF. The CDR3, as DNA: TGTGCCAGCAGACCCACTAAGGGGATGAACACTGAAGCTTTCTTT. The full variable domain, with the rest looked up from reference TRBV7-8 and TRBJ1-1, is GAGVSQSPRYKVAKRGQDVALRCDPISGHVSLFWYQQALGQGPEFLTYFQNEAQLDKSGLPSDRFFAERPEGSVSTLKIQRTQQEDSAVYLCASRPTKGMNTEAFFGQGTRLTVV.

This clone was detected once. The J gene is TRBJ1-4, the V gene TRBV9; tentatively, D is TRBD1 (5 bases). V dropped 0 bases and J dropped 5 bases, with 11 bases sitting between them. This CDR3 has 15 residues. Germline values: CDR1 SGDLS, CDR2 YYNGEE. The CDR3 DNA reads TGTGCCAGCAGCGTAGCCGAAAGGACAAATGAAAAACTGTTTTTT. This gives the protein CASSVAERTNEKLFF.